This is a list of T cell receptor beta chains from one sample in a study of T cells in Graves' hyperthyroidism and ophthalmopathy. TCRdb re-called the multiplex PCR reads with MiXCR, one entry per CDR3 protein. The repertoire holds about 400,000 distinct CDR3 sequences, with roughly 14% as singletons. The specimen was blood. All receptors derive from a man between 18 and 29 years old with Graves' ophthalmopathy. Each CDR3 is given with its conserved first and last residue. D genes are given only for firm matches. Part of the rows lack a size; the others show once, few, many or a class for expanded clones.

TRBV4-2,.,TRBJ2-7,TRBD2,TGTGCCAGCAGCCAAGGCGAAACTAGCGGGGGATACTACGAGCAGTACTTC,CASSQGETSGGYYEQYF
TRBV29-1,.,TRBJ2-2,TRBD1,TGCAGCCCGAGGTACAGGGGCAACACCGGGGAGCTGTTTTTT,CSPRYRGNTGELFF
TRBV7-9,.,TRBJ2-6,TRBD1,TGTGCCAGCAGCTTAAGATGGGACAGTAGCTCTTTC,CASSLRWDSSSF
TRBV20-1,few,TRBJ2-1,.,TGCAGTGCTAACCCGATTTCTTTAAGGGGGGACAATGAGCAGTTCTTC,CSANPISLRGDNEQFF
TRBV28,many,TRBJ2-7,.,TGTGCCAGCAGTTATGAGGTCCTATCCTACGAGCAGTACTTC,CASSYEVLSYEQYF
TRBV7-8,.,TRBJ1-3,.,TGTGCCAGCAGCTCGCTCCAAGACACCATATATTTT,CASSSLQDTIYF
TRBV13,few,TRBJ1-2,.,TGTGCCAGCAGCTCACTTTCCGGGGGACTCGTCTATGGCTACACCTTC,CASSSLSGGLVYGYTF
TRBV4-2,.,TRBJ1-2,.,TGTGCCAGCAGCCAACGTGGGGAACCATCTAACTATGGCTACACCTTC,CASSQRGEPSNYGYTF
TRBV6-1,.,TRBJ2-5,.,TGTGCCAGCAGTGAAGTATACCAAGAGACCCAGTACTTC,CASSEVYQETQYF
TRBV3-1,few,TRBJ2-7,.,TGTGCCAGCAGCCCTAGGCGTCCAGCTTACTACGAGCAGTACTTC,CASSPRRPAYYEQYF
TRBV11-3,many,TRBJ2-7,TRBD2,TGTGCCAGCAGCTTATCGCCTAGCGGGGGTGAGGAGCAGTACTTC,CASSLSPSGGEEQYF
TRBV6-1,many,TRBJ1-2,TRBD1,TGTGCCAGCAGCCCCGGGACAGGGATCGGCTACACCTTC,CASSPGTGIGYTF
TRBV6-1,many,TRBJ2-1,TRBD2,TGTGCCAGCAGTAGCCTGTTCGCGGGGGGCCTGGACAATGAGCAGTTCTTC,CASSSLFAGGLDNEQFF
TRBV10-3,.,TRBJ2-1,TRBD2,TGTGCCATCAGTGAGTCGGCTTTAGCGGGAGGGAGTGAGCAGTTCTTC,CAISESALAGGSEQFF
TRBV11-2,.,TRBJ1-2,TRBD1,TGTGCCAGCAGCCCAGGGCAGGGGGGTAACTGTGGCTACACCTTC,CASSPGQGGNCGYTF
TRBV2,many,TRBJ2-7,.,TGTGCCAGCAAGGTCCAGAGCTCCTACGAGCAGTACTTC,CASKVQSSYEQYF
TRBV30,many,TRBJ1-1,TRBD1,TGTGCCTGGAGTAGACAGGGACTTAATGAAGCTTTCTTT,CAWSRQGLNEAFF
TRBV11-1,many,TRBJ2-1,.,TGTGCCAGCGAGGCAGGGACCTACAATGAGCAGTTCTTC,CASEAGTYNEQFF
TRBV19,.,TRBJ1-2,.,TGTGCCAGTAGTATAGGGGCTAACTATGGCTACACCTTC,CASSIGANYGYTF
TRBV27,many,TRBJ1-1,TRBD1,TGTGCCAGCCTTTCCCAGGGGGCAGGGGCCACTGAAGCTTTCTTT,CASLSQGAGATEAFF
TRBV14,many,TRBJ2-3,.,TGTGCCAGCAGCCCCCCGGGGACCCGGACAGATACGCAGTATTTT,CASSPPGTRTDTQYF
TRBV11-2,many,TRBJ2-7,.,TGTGCCAGCAGCCAAGGAAGGCAGTCCCACGAGCAGTACTTC,CASSQGRQSHEQYF
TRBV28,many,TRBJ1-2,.,TGTGCCAGCAAGGGAAGTGAGCTCTATGGCTACACCTTC,CASKGSELYGYTF
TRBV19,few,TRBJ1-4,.,TGTGCCAGTAGTCCAAGTCCCCGGGAAAAACTGTTTTTT,CASSPSPREKLFF
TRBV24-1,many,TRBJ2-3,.,TGTGCCACTGAGGGCTTTGGGACAGATACGCAGTATTTT,CATEGFGTDTQYF
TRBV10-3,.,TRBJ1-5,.,TGTGCCATCAGTGAGTTAGGTAGCAATCAGCCCCAGCATTTT,CAISELGSNQPQHF
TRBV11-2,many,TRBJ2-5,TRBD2,TGTGCCAGCAGGTCATTAGCGGGCGGGACTTGGGAGACCCAGTACTTC,CASRSLAGGTWETQYF
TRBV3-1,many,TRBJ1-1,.,TGTGCCAGCAGCCCTTCATTCCGGGCCCCGAACACTGAAGCTTTCTTT,CASSPSFRAPNTEAFF
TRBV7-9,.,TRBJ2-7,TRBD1,TGTGCCAGCAGCTCTGGGACAGGGGGTAACGAGCAGTACTTC,CASSSGTGGNEQYF
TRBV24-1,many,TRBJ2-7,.,TGTGCCACCACGTCTTTTTTCTACCGACTCCCCTACGAGCAGTACTTC,CATTSFFYRLPYEQYF
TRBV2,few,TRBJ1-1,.,TGTGCCAGCATGCGGGAGCTCGGAGCTTTCTTT,CASMRELGAFF
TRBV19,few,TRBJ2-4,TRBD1,TGTGCCAGTAGTCCGATAATGCCGGGGACAGGGGCCATTCAGTACTTC,CASSPIMPGTGAIQYF
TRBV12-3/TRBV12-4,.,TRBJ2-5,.,TGTGCCAGCAGTTTCAGGGGTATGGAGACCCAGTACTTC,CASSFRGMETQYF
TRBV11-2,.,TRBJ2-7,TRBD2,TGTGCCAGCAGCTTACTGGCTAGCGGGAGCTCCTACGAGCAGTACTTC,CASSLLASGSSYEQYF
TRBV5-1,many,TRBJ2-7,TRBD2,TGCGCCAGCAGCTTGTGGGCTAGCGGTCCCTACGAGCAGTACTTC,CASSLWASGPYEQYF
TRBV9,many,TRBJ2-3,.,TGTGCCAGCAGCGTAGAAAGCGCCGATACGCAGTATTTT,CASSVESADTQYF
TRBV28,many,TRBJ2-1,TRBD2,TGTGCCAGCAGGCCCGGACTAGCGGTCAATGAGCAGTTCTTC,CASRPGLAVNEQFF
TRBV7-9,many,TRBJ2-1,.,TGTGCCAGCGGGGAAAGCGGTCCGGGGGATGAGCAGTTCTTC,CASGESGPGDEQFF
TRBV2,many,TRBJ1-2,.,TGTGCCAGCAGGAAAGGTTATAACTATGGCTACACCTTC,CASRKGYNYGYTF
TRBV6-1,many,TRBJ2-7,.,TGTGCCAGCAGTCCTAAGGCCTGGTGGTACGAGCAGTACTTC,CASSPKAWWYEQYF
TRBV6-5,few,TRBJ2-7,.,TGTGCCAGCAGTTACTCGATGCGCAGCTACGAGCAGTACTTC,CASSYSMRSYEQYF
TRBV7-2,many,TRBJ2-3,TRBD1,TGTGCCAGCAGCCTTTGGACAGGGGGGAGCACAGATACGCAGTATTTT,CASSLWTGGSTDTQYF
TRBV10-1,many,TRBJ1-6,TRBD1,TGCGCCAGCAGTGTTGGGACAGGGGATTCACCCCTCCACTTT,CASSVGTGDSPLHF
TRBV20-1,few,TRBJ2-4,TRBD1,TGCAGTGCTACTCTAGGGACAGGGTTGCTGGGGGCCAAAAACATTCAGTACTTC,CSATLGTGLLGAKNIQYF
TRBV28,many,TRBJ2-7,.,TGTGCCAGCAGTTTATTTACAGGTAACTACGAGCAGTACTTC,CASSLFTGNYEQYF
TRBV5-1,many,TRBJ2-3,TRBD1,TGCGCCAGCAGTTCGACAGGGGATAGAGCAGATACGCAGTATTTT,CASSSTGDRADTQYF